This T cell receptor beta chain appears in the sequencing data of a study of T cell repertoires in cytomegalovirus infection. TCRdb passed the reads through MiXCR, listing each CDR3 protein once. The sample consists of around 130,000 distinct CDR3 sequences, more than 20% of them appearing once. The CDR3 is 14 amino acids. CDR1 is LGHNA, CDR2 YSLEER, per germline. With 2 bases removed from V and 8 bases from J, the gap between germline ends came to 13 bases. In regard to this clonotype: Its antigen is undetermined.

The rearrangement uses TRBV4-3 and TRBJ2-4; maybe TRBD1 (6 bases). The sample comprised PBMCs, sequenced either directly or after in vitro stimulation (not recorded which). The sequence came from a human donor in good health (CMV status not recorded). Some clones in this sample may be carry-over from other donors' samples. The CDR3 reads CASSQSQGTYIQYF. The CDR3 bases are TGCGCCAGCAGCCAATCACAGGGAACGTACATTCAGTACTTC.